Detailed here is one TCR beta chain. These data belong to a study of patients and donors after allogeneic stem cell transplantation. TCRdb ran MiXCR on the RT-PCR reads and lists one entry per CDR3 protein. The data contain 98,000 or so distinct CDR3 sequences, about a third of them singletons. The clonotype was recovered from a human donor who was either an allogeneic HSCT recipient or a stem cell or donor lymphocyte infusion donor (not recorded which). It is not recorded whose cells these are; they may come from a transplant donor. Material: blood, either unsorted or a sorted T cell fraction (not recorded which).

CDR3 bases: TGTGCCAGCAGCTCCGCACCGACAGGGGACGGCGGCTACACCTTC. This gives the protein CASSSAPTGDGGYTF. This chain links TRBV11-2 with TRBJ1-2; 8 bases fit TRBD1. CDR3 size: 15 residues. Trimming at V came to 4 bases and at J to 8 bases, leaving 12 bases not matched to a gene. Germline CDR1 is SGHAT and CDR2 is FQNNGV.